The 4 T cell receptor beta chains in this list originate from one sample, sequenced in a study of blood T cell repertoires in COVID-19. The data were produced by immunoSEQ multiplex PCR, yet TCRdb's version contains in-frame clones alone and is incomplete. The sample lists some 170,000 clones, roughly 87% occurring once. The sample taken for sequencing was PBMCs or T cells enriched from blood (not recorded which). The receptors derive from a human donor with acute COVID-19. The donor label of this sample is uncertain.

This clone was recorded once. The rearrangement joins TRBV5-4 to TRBJ2-3, with 8 positions matching TRBD2. This CDR3 spans 18 amino acids. Per the germline V gene, CDR1 is SGHNT and CDR2 is YYREEE (reference sequence). The V gene end was trimmed by 5 bases and the J gene end by 0 bases; junction bases not matched to a gene: 14. The CDR3 spells CASRGHKAGGRSTDTQYF. The CDR3 DNA sequence: TGTGCCAGCAGGGGGCATAAGGCGGGGGGTCGCAGCACAGATACGCAGTATTTT.

The chain recombines TRBV24-1 with TRBJ2-3; tentative D call: TRBD1 (6 bases). The V gene's germline CDR1 is KGHDR and CDR2 SFDVKD. V was shortened by 3 bases and J by 0 bases, with 12 bases between the two germline ends. This CDR3 is 16 amino acids long. The CDR3 reads CATSDPGESSTDTQYF. CDR3 coding DNA: TGTGCCACCAGTGATCCAGGGGAATCGAGCACAGATACGCAGTATTTT.

The chain joins TRBV19 to TRBJ1-2; D is unclear. CDR1 and CDR2 (germline): LNHDA, SQIVND (reference sequence). Trimming shortened V by 3 bases and J by 4 bases, and 9 bases separated the two germline ends. CDR3 size: 13 residues. The CDR3 bases are TGTGCCAGTAGTATTCAGGTATCCTATGGCTACACCTTC. As protein: CASSIQVSYGYTF.

J is TRBJ1-1 and V is TRBV12-3 or TRBV12-4; D perhaps matches TRBD1 (5 bases). Trimming left V 8 bases short and J 0 bases short, with 10 bases between. This CDR3 is 13 amino acids long. The CDR3 nucleotides read TGTGCCAGCGGAGACAGCCTGAACACTGAAGCTTTCTTT. Amino acids: CASGDSLNTEAFF.